The clone carrying this T cell receptor beta chain showed up just a few times. PCR used 60 Vbeta primers and 13 Jbeta primers. Method: immunoSEQ multiplex PCR; TCRdb's copy keeps in-frame clones and lacks some. The sample contains under 110,000 clones, roughly 85% of which appear only once. The data stem from a study of cytomegalovirus exposure and HLA in healthy donors. Whole-study context: Membership in the Caucasian-associated ancestry cluster was found for 75% to 85% of approximately 430 genotyped donors.

The source material was PBMCs. The sequence derives from a man aged 25-40 years in good health and CMV-seronegative.

CDR3 in amino acids: CASSYLREGEAFF. The DNA of the CDR3 is TGTGCCAGCAGTTACCTCCGGGAGGGGGAAGCTTTCTTT. V gene TRBV6-5 combines with J gene TRBJ1-1; D is perhaps TRBD1 (5 bases). V gave up 2 bases and J gave up 8 bases, with 12 bases separating them. The CDR3 extends over 13 amino acids. Germline V gene data show CDR1 as MNHEY and CDR2 as SVGAGI.